A single sample is the source of the 24 T cell receptor beta chains below, sequenced in a study of T cells after yellow fever vaccination. Each CDR3 protein gets one entry after TCRdb re-called the 5' RACE reads with MiXCR. Of about 400,000 distinct CDR3 sequences listed, roughly 6.1% are singletons. The source material was PBMCs, sampled 5 days after the yellow fever booster vaccination. The receptors originated from a man under 40 who received the YFV17D yellow fever vaccine.

About this clonotype: A junction end diverges from the germline sequence, so it may reflect a read error. The rearrangement uses TRBV12-3 or TRBV12-4 and TRBJ2-7; 7 positions agree with TRBD1. The CDR3 is made up of 15 amino acids. The CDR3 DNA is TGTGCCAGCAGTACCACAGGGGTGGGCCCTTACGAGCTGTACTTC. Protein: CASSTTGVGPYELYF.

This clonotype was detected many times. This chain links TRBV6-2 or TRBV6-3 with TRBJ1-5; TRBD1 matches 7 bases. This CDR3 is built from 14 residues. CDR1 and CDR2 (germline): MNHEY, SVGEGT. With V trimmed by 6 bases and J by 7 bases, 9 bases remained unmatched. DNA of the CDR3: TGTGCCAGCAGAGACGACAGGGCGCGACAGCCCCAGCATTTT. Encoded protein: CASRDDRARQPQHF.

The genes are TRBV7-2 and TRBJ2-2; TRBD2 might be the D (5 bases). The V gene's germline CDR1 is SGHTA and CDR2 FQGNSA. Trimming left V 0 bases short and J 1 base short, with 12 bases between. This CDR3 has 17 amino acids. CDR3 region: CASSLAPSGENTGELFF. DNA of the CDR3: TGTGCCAGCAGCTTAGCTCCCAGCGGAGAGAACACCGGGGAGCTGTTTTTT.

This clonotype was found a few times. This chain joins TRBV5-1 and TRBJ2-1; D may correspond to TRBD1 or TRBD2 (5 bases each). The CDR3 extends over 12 amino acids. Trimming pared 4 bases from V and 10 bases from J, leaving 12 bases between. CDR1 is SGHRS, CDR2 YFSETQ, per germline. CDR3 nucleotides: TGCGCCAGCAGCCCCGGGGACCTAGAGCAGTTCTTC. This gives the protein CASSPGDLEQFF.

There are many counts of this clonotype. J is TRBJ2-2 and V is TRBV18, with 9 bases aligning to TRBD2. This CDR3 contains 14 residues. Trimming at V came to 1 base and at J to 10 bases, leaving 4 bases not matched to a gene. CDR1 and CDR2 from the germline V gene are KGHSH and LQKENI. The CDR3 DNA is TGTGCCAGCTCACCACAGCGGGAGGCCACGGAGCTGTTTTTT. Translating it yields CASSPQREATELFF.

V is TRBV29-1 and J is TRBJ1-2, with 8 bases matching TRBD1. The CDR3 sequence is 13 residues long. Germline V gene data show CDR1 as SQVTM and CDR2 as ANQGSEA. The V gene end was trimmed by 7 bases and the J gene end by 8 bases; junction bases not matched to a gene: 12. The CDR3 bases are TGCAGCGGATCCGCCGACAGGGGTGACGGCTACACCTTC. Translation gives CSGSADRGDGYTF.

This clonotype was counted only a few times. The genes are TRBV12-3 or TRBV12-4 and TRBJ2-2; the D is unclear. V lost 4 bases and J lost 6, with 6 bases in between. CDR3 length: 12 residues. The CDR3 DNA sequence: TGTGCCAGCAGTTGGCGAGCCGGGGAGCTGTTTTTT. The encoded protein is CASSWRAGELFF.

This clonotype occurred many times. This chain links TRBV5-1 with TRBJ2-7; TRBD1 might be the D (5 bases). This CDR3 region has 14 residues. Trimming cost V 0 bases and J 2 bases, with 9 bases left between them. Germline CDR1 reads SGHRS; CDR2 reads YFSETQ. The CDR3 DNA is TGCGCCAGCAGCTTGGAGCAGGGCGCCTACGAGCAGTACTTC. Protein product: CASSLEQGAYEQYF.

This clonotype was observed a handful of times. The chain carries TRBV6-1 and TRBJ2-1; 14 nucleotides align to TRBD2. Germline values: CDR1 MNHNS, CDR2 SASEGT. Losses at the gene ends were 5 bases for V and 6 bases for J; bases not matched to a gene: 6. The CDR3 runs 16 residues. The CDR3 coding sequence is TGTGCCAGCAGTCCTATCGGGACTAGCGGGAGCAATGAGCAGTTCTTC. It is translated as CASSPIGTSGSNEQFF.

In its sample, this clonotype was seen many times. This rearrangement joins TRBV5-1 to TRBJ2-7, with D possibly being TRBD2 (5 bases). V was pared by 3 bases and J by 4 bases, with 17 bases between. The CDR3 spans 15 residues. Per the germline V gene, CDR1 is SGHRS and CDR2 is YFSETQ. For the CDR3, the DNA is TGCGCCAGCAGCTCAGGACTCGTGGAAACATACGAGCAGTACTTC. It is translated as CASSSGLVETYEQYF.

The chain recombines TRBV19 with TRBJ2-1; tentative D call: TRBD2 (6 bases). The CDR3 has 15 amino acids. Between the trimmed V and J ends, which lost 5 bases and 8 bases, there was a span of 19 bases. In germline, CDR1 is LNHDA, CDR2 SQIVND (reference sequence). CDR3 in amino acids: CASSPRRRVGDEQFF. For the CDR3, the DNA is TGTGCCAGTAGTCCAAGGAGGAGGGTGGGGGATGAGCAGTTCTTC. The full variable domain, with the rest looked up from reference TRBV19 and TRBJ2-1, is DGGITQSPKYLFRKEGQNVTLSCEQNLNHDAMYWYRQDPGQGLRLIYYSQIVNDFQKGDIAEGYSVSREKKESFPLTVTSAQKNPTAFYLCASSPRRRVGDEQFFGPGTRLTVL.

This clonotype was observed a few times. V is TRBV20-1 and J is TRBJ2-1, with D unclear. The germline V gene has CDR1 DFQATT and CDR2 SNEGSKA (reference sequence). The V gene lost 3 bases and the J gene lost 0 bases, with 9 bases spanning the gap. The CDR3 contains 14 residues. The CDR3 is CSASLGLSYNEQFF. The CDR3 DNA follows: TGCAGTGCTAGCTTAGGGCTCTCCTACAATGAGCAGTTCTTC.

This clonotype was detected ten times or more. The chain carries TRBV13 and TRBJ2-7; unclear D gene. Germline loops: CDR1 PRHDT, CDR2 FYEKMQ (reference sequence). With 3 bases removed from V and 5 bases from J, the gap between germline ends came to 8 bases. The CDR3 runs to 12 residues. The CDR3 DNA follows: TGTGCCAGCAGCTTTGAAGGCCACGAGCAGTACTTC. It yields the protein CASSFEGHEQYF. The variable domain in full, with the rest retrieved from reference TRBV13 and TRBJ2-7, is AAGVIQSPRHLIKEKRETATLKCYPIPRHDTVYWYQQGPGQDPQFLISFYEKMQSDKGSIPDRFSAQQFSDYHSELNMSSLELGDSALYFCASSFEGHEQYFGPGTRLTVT.

This clonotype was detected ten times or more. V usage is TRBV24-1 and J usage is TRBJ2-1; no clear D gene. V lost 5 bases to trimming and J lost 5 bases, with 21 bases between them. Germline CDR1 and CDR2: KGHDR and SFDVKD. The CDR3 has 17 amino acids. This chain's CDR3 is CATSASHVGHWDNEQFF. Here the CDR3 DNA reads TGTGCCACCAGTGCATCCCACGTGGGCCACTGGGACAATGAGCAGTTCTTC.

This clonotype was seen many times. The chain links TRBV7-8 to TRBJ2-5; the D is unclear. Per germline, CDR1 SGHVS and CDR2 FQNEAQ. Between the trimmed V and J ends, which lost 1 base and 2 bases, there was a span of 17 bases. The CDR3 runs 17 residues. This chain's CDR3 is CASSLVPPGRRQETQYF. The CDR3 DNA is TGTGCCAGCAGCTTAGTCCCCCCTGGGCGGAGACAAGAGACCCAGTACTTC.

This sequence joins TRBV5-1 and TRBJ2-2, with D possibly being TRBD2 (6 bases). CDR3 length: 13 amino acids. Germline lookup yields CDR1 SGHRS and CDR2 YFSETQ. The V and J ends lost 4 bases and 5 bases respectively, with 9 bases between them. CDR3 bases: TGCGCCAGCAGCCGGGGGAGTACCGGGGAGCTGTTTTTT. Residues: CASSRGSTGELFF.

V is TRBV5-5 and J is TRBJ2-6, with D maybe TRBD2 (5 bases). V was trimmed by 4 bases and J by 0 bases, leaving 8 bases between them. CDR1 and CDR2 from the germline V gene are SGHKS and YYEKEE (reference sequence). The length of the CDR3 is 15 residues. CDR3 amino acids: CASSNGNSGANVLTF. CDR3 sequence (DNA): TGTGCCAGCAGCAACGGGAACTCTGGGGCCAACGTCCTGACTTTC.

This clonotype was detected many times. The chain has TRBV27 and TRBJ2-5, with D possibly TRBD1 on 6 matching bases. Germline-derived CDR1 and CDR2 are MNHEY and SMNVEV (reference sequence). V shed 4 bases and J shed 3 bases, with 15 bases lying between them. CDR3 size: 15 residues. CDR3 sequence reads: CASSWVGTSEETQYF. The CDR3, as DNA: TGTGCCAGCAGTTGGGTTGGGACATCAGAAGAGACCCAGTACTTC.

This clonotype came up many times. The DNA of the CDR3 is TGTGCCAGCAGCCAAGACAGGGGTCAAGAGACCCAGTACTTC. Encoded protein: CASSQDRGQETQYF. This sequence joins TRBV6-1 and TRBJ2-5; 8 bases match TRBD1. CDR1 is MNHNS and CDR2 is SASEGT in the germline V gene. V was clipped by 6 bases and J by 2 bases; unmatched bases: 5. The CDR3 contains 14 residues.

This clonotype occurred many times. The chain uses TRBV7-2 and TRBJ2-7; D gene ambiguous. The CDR3 contains 15 residues. The V end lost 1 base, the J end lost 2 bases, and 12 bases lay between the germline ends. Germline values: CDR1 SGHTA, CDR2 FQGNSA. CDR3 sequence: CASSLEPVGTYEQYF. CDR3 in DNA: TGTGCCAGCAGCTTAGAACCCGTGGGCACCTACGAGCAGTACTTC.

This clonotype was observed at least ten times. The rearrangement uses TRBV6-2 or TRBV6-3 and TRBJ2-5, with 12 bases that match TRBD2. Germline V gene data show CDR1 as MNHEY and CDR2 as SVGEGT. With 6 bases clipped from V and 5 bases from J, the junction kept 10 bases outside the gene matches. The CDR3 totals 16 residues. The CDR3 spells CASSPRTSGRLETQYF. CDR3 DNA sequence: TGTGCCAGCAGCCCCAGAACTAGCGGGAGGTTGGAGACCCAGTACTTC.

This clonotype was detected ten times or more. V usage is TRBV5-1 and J usage is TRBJ2-6, with a possible D match to TRBD1 (6 bases). The CDR3 totals 17 residues. Germline CDR1 and CDR2: SGHRS and YFSETQ. Trimming took 1 base from V and 0 from J, leaving 11 bases between them. CDR3 protein: CASSLNRELSGANVLTF. Here the CDR3 DNA reads TGCGCCAGCAGCTTGAACAGGGAGCTCTCTGGGGCCAACGTCCTGACTTTC.

The J gene is TRBJ2-7, the V gene TRBV15; TRBD1 matches 7 bases. The germline gives CDR1 LNHNV, CDR2 YYDKDF (reference sequence). J gave up 3 bases and V 0 bases, and 5 bases lay outside the gene matches. The CDR3 spans 15 residues. The CDR3 reads CATSRDRQGGYEQYF. As DNA, the CDR3 is TGTGCCACCAGCAGAGATAGACAGGGCGGCTACGAGCAGTACTTC.

In regard to this clonotype: A read error may explain this, as a much larger clone is one base away. V usage is TRBV5-1 and J usage is TRBJ2-5; TRBD2 is a possible D gene (6 bases). The CDR3 consists of 15 residues. CDR1 SGHRS and CDR2 YFSETQ come from the germline V gene. V lost 4 bases and J 4 bases, leaving 17 bases between the germline ends. This chain's CDR3 is CASSNGLSGVETQYF. DNA for the CDR3: TGCGCCAGCAGCAACGGACTATCGGGAGTAGAGACCCAGTACTTC.